The clone carrying this T cell receptor (beta chain) occurred once. CDR3 length equals 14 residues. The germline CDR1 and CDR2 sequences are MNHEY and SVGAGI. With 0 bases removed from V and 4 bases from J, the gap between germline ends came to 6 bases. The source of the sample is a study of T cell changes during pregnancy in multiple sclerosis. The table came from immunoSEQ multiplex PCR; TCRdb's copy has only in-frame clones and leaves some out. Here the sample spans 30,000 to 40,000 clones, 75% to 90% being singletons. Sequenced here: CD8+ T cells from peripheral blood mononuclear cells, sampled in the second trimester of pregnancy. The V and J genes are TRBV6-5 and TRBJ2-2; D gene unclear. This TCR came from a female donor with multiple sclerosis, enrolled in a pregnancy study. The CDR3 DNA sequence: TGTGCCAGCAGTTACTCCTACAGCACCGGGGAGCTGTTTTTT. Encoded protein: CASSYSYSTGELFF.